Shown below are 14 T cell receptor beta chains from a single sample sequenced in a study of control samples from healthy donors and cancer patients. The method was immunoSEQ multiplex PCR; TCRdb's version includes in-frame clones alone and lacks a portion of them. The table records approximately 100,000 clones, about nine tenths of them present only once. Sequencing was done on a sample of blood. Source of these receptors: a human donor in good health. The donor label of this sample is uncertain.

The V gene is TRBV12-3 or TRBV12-4, the J gene TRBJ1-1; D not resolved. The ends were cut back, 5 bases at V and 0 bases at J, with 7 bases in the middle. The CDR3 contains 13 residues. CDR3 nucleotides: TGTGCCAGCAGTGGGAGGATGAACACTGAAGCTTTCTTT. Its protein product is CASSGRMNTEAFF.

The sample holds a few counts of this clone. The chain couples TRBV25-1 to TRBJ1-6; D is ambiguous. Deletions cut 0 bases from V and 9 bases from J, with 9 bases between. Looked up from germline, CDR1 is MGHDK and CDR2 is SYGVNS. The CDR3 runs 14 residues. CDR3 nucleotide sequence: TGTGCCAGCAGTGAATATAGGAAGATTTCACCCCTCCACTTT. It specifies CASSEYRKISPLHF.

V is TRBV4-3 and J is TRBJ1-1; no clear D. Per germline, CDR1 LGHNA and CDR2 YSLEER. This CDR3 has 13 residues. Trimming shortened V by 1 base and J by 3 bases, and 6 bases separated the two germline ends. Here the CDR3 DNA reads TGCGCCAGCAGCCAAGGGAAGTACACTGAAGCTTTCTTT. Protein product: CASSQGKYTEAFF.

This rearrangement joins TRBV12-5 to TRBJ1-4, with D hard to call. Germline V gives CDR1 LGHNT, CDR2 FRNRAP. V shed 0 bases and J shed 6 bases, with 14 bases lying between them. This CDR3 spans 16 amino acids. The CDR3 DNA reads as TGTGCTAGTGGTTTGGTACAAGGCGGAGTTTATGAAAAACTGTTTTTT. This codes for CASGLVQGGVYEKLFF.

The chain joins TRBV7-9 to TRBJ2-4; 7 bases match TRBD1. The germline V gene encodes CDR1 SEHNR and CDR2 FQNEAQ (reference sequence). The V segment lost 5 bases and the J segment 2 bases; nucleotides outside the gene matches: 9. This CDR3 comprises 16 residues. The CDR3 DNA follows: TGTGCCAGCAGCCCCGACACAGGGGACCCCAAAAACATTCAGTACTTC. This gives the protein CASSPDTGDPKNIQYF.

The rearrangement joins TRBV7-2 to TRBJ1-3; D gene unclear. Germline values: CDR1 SGHTA, CDR2 FQGNSA. The CDR3 spans 16 residues. The V end lost 1 base, the J end lost 0 bases, and 10 bases lay between the germline ends. The CDR3 region is CASSLVRASSGNTIYF. The CDR3 DNA sequence: TGTGCCAGCAGCTTAGTGAGAGCTAGCTCTGGAAACACCATATATTTT.

As to this clone: At one end the junction does not follow the germline gene, possibly because of a read error. The chain combines TRBV20-1 with TRBJ2-5; TRBD1 matches at 9 bases. The CDR3 length is 11 residues. Germline lookup yields CDR1 DFQATT and CDR2 SNEGSKA (reference sequence). The CDR3 bases are TGCAGTGCTAGCCGGGGGGACAGGGCCGACTTC. It specifies CSASRGDRADF.

The chain has TRBV6-4 and TRBJ1-5; D call uncertain. Germline V CDR1 and CDR2: MRHNA, SNTAGT. V was pared by 4 bases and J by 5 bases, with 9 bases between. The CDR3 is made up of 13 amino acids. The CDR3 spells CASSGDGYQPQHF. CDR3 DNA sequence: TGTGCCAGCAGTGGAGACGGATATCAGCCCCAGCATTTT.

The chain carries TRBV6-2 or TRBV6-3 and TRBJ1-1; D remains unclear. Germline CDR1 MNHEY, CDR2 SVGEGT. The CDR3 totals 14 residues. V was shortened by 3 bases and J by 2 bases, with 10 bases between the two germline ends. CDR3 DNA: TGTGCCAGCAGTTATGGAGTGGGTAACACTGAAGCTTTCTTT. Encoded protein: CASSYGVGNTEAFF.

This rearrangement joins TRBV11-2 to TRBJ2-5; perhaps D is TRBD1 or TRBD2 (5 bases each). Trimming removed 5 bases at V and 5 bases at J, with 12 bases between. The CDR3 covers 13 residues. The V gene's germline CDR1 is SGHAT and CDR2 FQNNGV. The chain's CDR3 is CASSPGPLETQYF. The CDR3 DNA is TGTGCCAGCAGCCCGGGACCCCTGGAGACCCAGTACTTC.

The chain links TRBV5-6 to TRBJ1-4; D gene uncertain. V was clipped by 4 bases and J by 4 bases, with 17 bases between them. CDR1 is SGHDT, CDR2 YYEEEE, per germline. The CDR3 is made up of 16 amino acids. CDR3 in amino acids: CASSVGTATFNEKLFF. In DNA form, the CDR3 reads TGTGCCAGCAGCGTAGGAACGGCTACATTTAATGAAAAACTGTTTTTT. Using reference TRBV5-6 and TRBJ1-4 for the parts outside the CDR3, the full variable domain is DAGVTQSPTHLIKTRGQQVTLRCSPKSGHDTVSWYQQALGQGPQFIFQYYEEEERQRGNFPDRFSGHQFPNYSSELNVNALLLGDSALYLCASSVGTATFNEKLFFGSGTQLSVL.

The chain recombines TRBV2 with TRBJ1-5, with D possibly TRBD1 on 5 matching bases. The CDR3 totals 17 residues. V lost 6 bases and J 5 bases, leaving 23 bases between the germline ends. Germline assignment: CDR1 SNHLY and CDR2 FYNNEI. The CDR3 DNA reads TGTGCCAGCAGGGAAAGCGAATATAGACAGCCTGATCAGCCCCAGCATTTT. This encodes CASRESEYRQPDQPQHF. Together with reference TRBV2 and TRBJ1-5, the CDR3 gives the full variable domain: EPEVTQTPSHQVTQMGQEVILRCVPISNHLYFYWYRQILGQKVEFLVSFYNNEISEKSEIFDDQFSVERPDGSNFTLKIRSTKLEDSAMYFCASRESEYRQPDQPQHFGDGTRLSIL.

This clone was found once. CDR3 loop: CASSYGQNPQPQHF. The CDR3 DNA is TGTGCCAGCAGTTACGGTCAGAATCCTCAGCCCCAGCATTTT. The rearrangement links TRBV6-2 or TRBV6-3 to TRBJ1-5; D uncertain. Germline CDR1 is MNHEY and CDR2 is SVGEGT. This CDR3 spans 14 amino acids. V was pared by 2 bases and J by 6 bases, with 11 bases between.

The chain is built from TRBV4-3 and TRBJ2-2; D unclear. The germline V gene encodes CDR1 LGHNA and CDR2 YSLEER. CDR3 length: 15 amino acids. V was pared by 0 bases and J by 0 bases, with 5 bases between. The CDR3, as DNA: TGCGCCAGCAGCCAAGAGCAAACGAACACCGGGGAGCTGTTTTTT. Its translation is CASSQEQTNTGELFF.